The clone carrying this T cell receptor (beta chain) has only one observation. Its specificity is not known. The data belong to a study of radiotherapy plus CTLA-4 blockade in lung cancer. Study-level results: The authors reported that early blood T cell clone dynamics, with interferon-beta, best predicted response.

Libraries were prepared by immunoSEQ multiplex PCR; TCRdb keeps only in-frame clonotypes and omits some of them. This table has about 85,000 clones, 75% to 90% appearing once. Focal radiation and CTLA-4 blockade (ipilimumab) were tested in chemo-refractory metastatic non-small-cell lung cancer patients. Germline trimming cut 5 bases from V and 4 bases from J; bases unmatched to any gene: 7. The CDR3 is made up of 16 amino acids. The germline CDR1 and CDR2 sequences are SGHNT and YENEEA. This clonotype was obtained from a human donor with non-small cell lung cancer who had a partial response to radiotherapy plus ipilimumab. The material was peripheral blood, obtained from a patient treated with radiotherapy plus ipilimumab. The V gene is TRBV11-3, the J gene TRBJ2-1, with 11 nucleotides matching TRBD2. CDR3 loop: CASSPTGTSGYNEQFF. CDR3 bases: TGTGCCAGCAGCCCAACCGGGACTAGCGGATACAATGAGCAGTTCTTC.